Given below is one T cell receptor beta chain in context. The data belong to a study of OX40 agonist ivuxolimab in advanced cancers. On the study more broadly: The dose of intravenous ivuxolimab that patients received every 2 weeks ranged from 0.01 to 10 mg/kg. Prior anti-PD-1, anti-PD-L1 or anti-CTLA-4 therapy was allowed; around 40% had some.

The method was immunoSEQ multiplex PCR; TCRdb's version includes in-frame clones alone and lacks a portion of them. This sample yields about 90,000 clones, of which approximately 90% are seen a single time; 7.4% belongs to the top ten. The CDR3 length is 13 residues. Germline V gives CDR1 SGHRS, CDR2 YFSETQ. J was trimmed by 5 bases and V by 6 bases; bases with no gene match: 6. The sequenced sample was CD4+ or CD8+ T cells sorted from blood, obtained in a trial of the OX40 agonist ivuxolimab. This clonotype originated in an adult with an advanced solid tumor such as melanoma, head and neck, liver or kidney cancer. The chain employs TRBV5-1 and TRBJ2-5; 8 positions match TRBD1. The CDR3 loop is CASKGQGEETQYF. The CDR3 region has the DNA TGCGCCAGCAAAGGACAGGGCGAGGAGACCCAGTACTTC.